Below, one T cell receptor beta chain is given with its context. This clonotype was counted many times. It lacks a known antigen. No qualities accompany the bases; no much larger clone lies one base away. TCRdb names Illumina NovaSeq 6000 as the instrument used. TCRalpha and TCRbeta cDNA libraries were constructed by 5'RACE with constant-segment primers, with sample barcodes and unique molecular identifiers being introduced. RNA was extracted from every sample with Trizol reagent. Library amplification was performed in two PCR steps, and a second sample barcode and Illumina TruSeq adapters were introduced in the second step. Libraries were sequenced on an Illumina NovaSeq with 2 x 150 bp paired-end reads. In the paper's pipeline: Demultiplexing of reads and collapsing into UMI-guided consensus sequences were performed with migec v1.2.7. Using mixcr v2.1.11, UMI consensuses were aligned to TRA and TRB V and J templates and then assembled into clonotypes. Expanded or contracted clonotypes were those called significant by both edgeR and NoisET, with noise models trained on biological replicates. edgeR calls used a false discovery rate-adjusted p below 0.01 and a log2 fold-change threshold of 1. As an exploratory analysis of dynamics, max-normalized trajectories of the 1000 most abundant clonotypes were examined with PCA combined with hierarchical clustering. Separately sequenced CD4+ and CD8+ repertoires were used to assign the CD4 or CD8 phenotype of responding clones. TCRdb reran the public reads through fastp at Q25 and MiXCR, keeping productive beta chains. Records with the same CDR3 protein are collapsed into one entry carrying the most frequent genes and DNA. TCRdb, not the original authors, processed these V and J calls. The sample yields more than 400,000 distinct CDR3 sequences; roughly 18% were counted once. In total, the top ten clones hold 9% to 15% of the sample.

These data originate in a study of T-cell memory formation after mild COVID-19 (dated by TCRdb to 2020 to 2023). In terms of the full investigation: TCR sequence clusters from the two donors were largely donor specific. The cohort was made up of two young adult volunteers, one female and one male, who were previously healthy. Longitudinal TCRalpha and TCRbeta repertoire sequencing tracked T-cell clones expanding and contracting after mild COVID-19 in two donors.

The CDR3 covers 13 residues, taking in both the cysteine and the phenylalanine. Kept here is only the CDR3 DNA, which spans 39 bases and is read in frame from base 1. As encoded in the germline V gene (reference sequence), CDR1 is SEHNR while CDR2 is FQNEAQ. Trimmed from V: 8 bases; trimmed from J: 7 bases; junction bases lacking a gene match: 7. Study-wide findings and limitations: The second-wave clones that peaked on day 37 were not confirmed to be SARS-CoV-2 specific. Clones that contracted from day 15 to 85 showed balanced CD4/CD8 phenotypes, whereas a second wave of clones that expanded from day 15 to 37 leaned towards CD4+. Some responding clones were found in pre-infection memory, which suggests that pre-existing cross-reactive memory T cells took part in the SARS-CoV-2 response. Only a couple of mild cases were covered in the study, and larger cohorts including severe cases with pre-infection samples were considered necessary. Contracting CD4+ clones turned up mainly in the CM and EM memory subsets, whereas EMRA was where CD8+ clones were enriched.

PBMCs were isolated by Ficoll-Paque density gradient centrifugation. This clonotype was obtained from an adult woman who had mild COVID-19 (a few samples of this study predate the infection). The sample titles of this study are shuffled in the database, so cell type and time point are left out; the donor was told from shared clones. The chain was built from TRBV7-9 and TRBJ2-1; 8 bases in between match TRBD2. The sequenced sample consisted of PBMCs or a T cell subset sorted from them (not recorded which). At the DNA level, the sequence is TGTGCCAGCGGGCGGGAGGAGCGGAATGAGCAGTTCTTC. Translated, it reads CASGREERNEQFF.